This TCR beta chain was observed in a study of radiation and T cells in renal cell carcinoma. Findings and caveats of the study: Baseline intratumoral clonotype presence is unknown without pretreatment biopsies.

A word on this clone: The antigen remains undetermined.

TCRdb keeps only in-frame clones here, not all; method: immunoSEQ multiplex PCR. This repertoire shows roughly 130,000 clones, approximately 78% found once; its top ten account for about 1.9%. Indicated time point: blood 2 weeks post-SBRT. Treatment described: 15 Gy SBRT to primary tumor, nephrectomy 4 weeks later. Germline V CDR1 and CDR2: SGHTA, FQGTGA. CDR3 size: 16 residues. J lost 3 bases, V lost 4 bases, and 8 bases had no gene match. This clonotype was obtained from a woman aged 55-69 years with renal cell carcinoma. This sample comprised blood, obtained from a patient whose treatment included radiotherapy and nephrectomy. This rearrangement joins TRBV7-3 to TRBJ2-1, with 8 bases that match TRBD1. CDR3 DNA sequence: TGTGCCAGCAGCTCCCCAGGGGGGACAGGCTACAATGAGCAGTTCTTC. It yields the protein CASSSPGGTGYNEQFF.